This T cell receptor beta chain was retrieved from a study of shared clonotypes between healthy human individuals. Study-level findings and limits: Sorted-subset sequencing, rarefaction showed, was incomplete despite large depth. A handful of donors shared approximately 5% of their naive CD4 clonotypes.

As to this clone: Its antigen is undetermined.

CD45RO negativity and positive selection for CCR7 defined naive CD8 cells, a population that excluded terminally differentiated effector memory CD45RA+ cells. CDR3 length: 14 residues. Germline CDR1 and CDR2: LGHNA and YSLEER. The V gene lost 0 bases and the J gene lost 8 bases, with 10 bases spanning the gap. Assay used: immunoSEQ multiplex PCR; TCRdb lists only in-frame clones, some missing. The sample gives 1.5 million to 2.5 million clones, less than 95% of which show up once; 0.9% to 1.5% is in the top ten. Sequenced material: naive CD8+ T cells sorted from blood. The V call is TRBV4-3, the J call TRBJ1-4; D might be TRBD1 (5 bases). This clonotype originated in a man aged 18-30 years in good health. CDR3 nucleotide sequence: TGCGCCAGCAGCCAAGAACAGGACAAGGAAAAACTGTTTTTT. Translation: CASSQEQDKEKLFF.